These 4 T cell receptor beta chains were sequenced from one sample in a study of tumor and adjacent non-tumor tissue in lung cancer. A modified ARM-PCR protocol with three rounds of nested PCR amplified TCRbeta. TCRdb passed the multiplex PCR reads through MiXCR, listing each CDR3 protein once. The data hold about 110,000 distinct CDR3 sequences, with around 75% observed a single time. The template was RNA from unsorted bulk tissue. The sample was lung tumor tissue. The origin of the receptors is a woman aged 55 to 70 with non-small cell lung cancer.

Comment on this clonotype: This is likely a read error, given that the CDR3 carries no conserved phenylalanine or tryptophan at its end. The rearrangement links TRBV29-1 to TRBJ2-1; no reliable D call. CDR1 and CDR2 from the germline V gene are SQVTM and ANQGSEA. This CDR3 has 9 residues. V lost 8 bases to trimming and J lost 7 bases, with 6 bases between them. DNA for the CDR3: TGCAGCATTGTGAATGAGCAGTTCTTA. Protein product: CSIVNEQFL.

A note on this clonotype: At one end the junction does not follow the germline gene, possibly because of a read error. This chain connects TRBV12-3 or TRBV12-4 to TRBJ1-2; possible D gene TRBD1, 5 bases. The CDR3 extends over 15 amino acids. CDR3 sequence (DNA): TGTGTCAGCAGTTCCGGGACTGTTGGGGACTACGGCTACACCTTC. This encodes CVSSSGTVGDYGYTF.

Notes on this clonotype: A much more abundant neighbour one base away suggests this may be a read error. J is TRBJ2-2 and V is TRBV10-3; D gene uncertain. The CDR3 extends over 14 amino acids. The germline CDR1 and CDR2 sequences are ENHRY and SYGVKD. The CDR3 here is CAISENPNIGELFF. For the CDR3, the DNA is TGTGCCATCAGTGAAAACCCGAACATCGGGGAGCTGTTTTTT.

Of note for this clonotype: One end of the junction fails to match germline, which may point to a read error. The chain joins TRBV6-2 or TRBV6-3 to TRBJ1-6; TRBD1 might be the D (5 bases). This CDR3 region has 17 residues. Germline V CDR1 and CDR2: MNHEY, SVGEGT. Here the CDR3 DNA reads TGTGCCAGCGGCATCGGGGCAATAGGGGCCTTTAATTCACCCCTTCACTTT. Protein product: CASGIGAIGAFNSPLHF.